A single sample gave rise to the 9 T cell receptor beta chains below, sequenced in a study of blood T cell repertoires in COVID-19. Assay used: immunoSEQ multiplex PCR; TCRdb lists only in-frame clones, some missing. Of over 150,000 clones in the sample, about 80% were seen once. Sequences were obtained from PBMCs or T cells enriched from blood (not recorded which). The receptors originated from a woman aged 60-75 years who had recovered from COVID-19.

This chain uses TRBV5-4 with TRBJ2-7; 9 nucleotides agree with TRBD2. The CDR3 extends over 15 amino acids. The junction had 10 bases not matched to a gene; V was cut back by 4 bases and J by 5 bases. Per the germline V gene, CDR1 is SGHNT and CDR2 is YYREEE (reference sequence). CDR3 sequence reads: CASSPGGGGADEQYF. The CDR3 DNA reads as TGTGCCAGCAGCCCTGGGGGCGGGGGGGCCGACGAGCAGTACTTC.

The chain joins TRBV4-1 to TRBJ1-1; TRBD1 matches 10 bases. The V and J ends lost 0 bases and 6 bases, in that order; junction bases with no gene match: 7. Germline CDR1 MGHRA, CDR2 YSYEKL. The CDR3 totals 16 residues. CDR3 coding DNA: TGCGCCAGCAGCCAAGATAGACAGGGGGCGAGGGCTGAAGCTTTCTTT. It codes for CASSQDRQGARAEAFF.

This CDR3 is CASSLTGTAGNTIYF. The DNA for the CDR3 is TGTGCCAGCTCACTTACAGGGACAGCTGGAAACACCATATATTTT. This chain links TRBV18 with TRBJ1-3; 7 nucleotides line up with TRBD1. The CDR3 consists of 15 residues. From germline, CDR1 is KGHSH and CDR2 LQKENI. V was clipped by 4 bases and J by 2 bases; unmatched bases: 5.

The chain has TRBV2 and TRBJ2-3, with 8 bases aligning to TRBD2. Unmatched junction bases numbered 1, after V lost 4 bases and J lost 4 bases. Germline lookup yields CDR1 SNHLY and CDR2 FYNNEI. This CDR3 comprises 13 residues. The CDR3 reads CASSASGPDTQYF. The CDR3 DNA reads TGTGCCAGCAGTGCTAGCGGGCCAGATACGCAGTATTTT. The full variable domain, rest sourced from reference TRBV2 and TRBJ2-3, is EPEVTQTPSHQVTQMGQEVILRCVPISNHLYFYWYRQILGQKVEFLVSFYNNEISEKSEIFDDQFSVERPDGSNFTLKIRSTKLEDSAMYFCASSASGPDTQYFGPGTRLTVL.

The V and J genes are TRBV30 and TRBJ2-2, with 11 nucleotides matching TRBD1. Germline CDR1 reads GTSNPN; CDR2 reads SVGIG (reference sequence). The CDR3 spans 14 residues. The J segment lost 4 bases and the V segment lost 5 bases, leaving 3 bases of the junction unmatched. The CDR3 loop reads CAWGTGGSTGELFF. In DNA form, the CDR3 reads TGTGCCTGGGGGACAGGGGGAAGCACCGGGGAGCTGTTTTTT.

This sequence joins TRBV5-5 and TRBJ2-7, with a possible D match to TRBD1 (6 bases). Deletions cut 2 bases from V and 0 bases from J, with 9 bases between. From germline, CDR1 is SGHKS and CDR2 YYEKEE (reference sequence). This CDR3 spans 14 amino acids. In DNA form, the CDR3 reads TGTGCCAGCAGCTTTGGACAGATCTCCTACGAGCAGTACTTC. Its translation: CASSFGQISYEQYF.

The chain employs TRBV11-2 and TRBJ2-3; D is undetermined. Per germline, CDR1 SGHAT and CDR2 FQNNGV. The CDR3 sequence is 12 residues long. V was cut by 3 bases and J by 6 bases, with 7 bases left in between. The CDR3, as DNA: TGTGCCAGCAGCTTCGGAGCCGATACGCAGTATTTT. Translating it yields CASSFGADTQYF.

The sample holds one count of this clone. V and J are TRBV30 and TRBJ1-2; no definite D call. Trimming pared 0 bases from V and 5 bases from J, leaving 16 bases between. Germline V lookup: CDR1 GTSNPN, CDR2 SVGIG (reference sequence). The CDR3 has 15 residues. In DNA form, the CDR3 reads TGTGCCTGGAGTGTACCGGGCGGGGTCACTTATGGCTACACCTTC. Residues: CAWSVPGGVTYGYTF.

The chain couples TRBV5-1 to TRBJ1-1; a weak D match, TRBD1 (6 bases). Trimming pared 1 base from V and 4 bases from J, leaving 11 bases between. There are 14 residues in the CDR3. From germline, CDR1 is SGHRS and CDR2 YFSETQ. The CDR3 loop is CASSLMVGATEAFF. CDR3 nucleotide sequence: TGCGCCAGCAGCTTGATGGTGGGGGCCACTGAAGCTTTCTTT.